One sample yielded the 27 T cell receptor beta chains listed below, sequenced in a study of blood T cell repertoires in COVID-19. The table came from immunoSEQ multiplex PCR; TCRdb's copy has only in-frame clones and leaves some out. Of some 150,000 clones in the sample, about 79% are singletons; the top ten hold about 16%. The source material was PBMCs or T cells enriched from blood (not recorded which). The receptors stem from a man over 45 who had recovered from COVID-19.

The V gene is TRBV9, the J gene TRBJ1-2, with 8 nucleotides matching TRBD1. This CDR3 region has 19 residues. V gave up 6 bases and J gave up 0 bases; unmatched junction bases: 19. Germline CDR1 is SGDLS and CDR2 is YYNGEE. The CDR3 DNA reads as TGTGCCAGCAACAAAGCCCCGGCCAGGGGGCTTCGAACTAACTATGGCTACACCTTC. This encodes CASNKAPARGLRTNYGYTF.

J is TRBJ2-7 and V is TRBV3-1 (or the pseudogene TRBV3-2), with a tentative D call TRBD1 (6 bases). Germline CDR1 and CDR2: LGHDT and YNNKEL (reference sequence). The CDR3 covers 13 residues. Trimming removed 5 bases at V and 2 bases at J, with 10 bases between. This CDR3 reads CASSSGHAYEQYF. Here the CDR3 DNA reads TGTGCCAGCAGCTCGGGACATGCCTACGAGCAGTACTTC.

This clone was found once. The chain combines TRBV5-4 with TRBJ1-2, with 12 bases aligning to TRBD1. CDR3 length: 15 amino acids. Germline V gene lookup returns CDR1 SGHNT and CDR2 YYREEE (reference sequence). V lost 4 bases to trimming and J lost 8 bases; unmatched junction nucleotides: 9. DNA of the CDR3: TGTGCCAGCAGCGTCCGGGACAGGGGGCATGGAGGCTACACCTTC. Translation gives CASSVRDRGHGGYTF.

The rearrangement joins TRBV7-9 to TRBJ1-5; TRBD1 is a possible D gene (5 bases). V was cut by 0 bases and J by 2 bases, with 14 bases left in between. The CDR3 length is 17 residues. Germline V gives CDR1 SEHNR, CDR2 FQNEAQ (reference sequence). The DNA of the CDR3 is TGTGCCAGCAGCTTAGCTACTGGGGGGGGAGGCAATCAGCCCCAGCATTTT. Protein product: CASSLATGGGGNQPQHF.

The chain has TRBV9 and TRBJ1-3; weak D call: TRBD1 (5 bases). This CDR3 has 20 residues. The germline V and J ends were trimmed by 0 bases and 0 bases, with 22 bases remaining between them. Per the germline V gene, CDR1 is SGDLS and CDR2 is YYNGEE. The CDR3 is CASSVGAPQGTLISGNTIYF. The CDR3 DNA follows: TGTGCCAGCAGCGTAGGCGCCCCTCAGGGAACCCTTATCTCTGGAAACACCATATATTTT. The whole variable domain, filled in from reference TRBV9 and TRBJ1-3, reads DSGVTQTPKHLITATGQRVTLRCSPRSGDLSVYWYQQSLDQGLQFLIQYYNGEERAKGNILERFSAQQFPDLHSELNLSSLELGDSALYFCASSVGAPQGTLISGNTIYFGEGSWLTVV.

The chain couples TRBV5-1 to TRBJ2-6; TRBD1 is a possible D gene (6 bases). V gave up 6 bases and J gave up 0 bases, with 19 bases separating them. CDR1 is SGHRS and CDR2 is YFSETQ in the germline V gene. The CDR3 extends over 18 amino acids. In nucleotides, the CDR3 is TGCGCCAGCACTTTCCGGGACATGGCGAGCTCTGGGGCCAACGTCCTGACTTTC. Translated, it gives CASTFRDMASSGANVLTF.

This clone was seen only a few times. The J gene is TRBJ2-5, the V gene TRBV9, with 7 bases identical to TRBD2. V gave up 1 base and J gave up 3 bases; unmatched junction bases: 3. In germline, CDR1 is SGDLS, CDR2 YYNGEE. CDR3 length: 14 amino acids. CDR3 DNA sequence: TGTGCCAGCAGCGTATGGGCGGGGGAAGAGACCCAGTACTTC. This encodes CASSVWAGEETQYF.

The chain carries TRBV9 and TRBJ2-7, with D perhaps matching TRBD1 (6 bases). With 4 bases removed from V and 3 bases from J, the gap between germline ends came to 14 bases. CDR1 SGDLS and CDR2 YYNGEE come from the germline V gene. The CDR3 totals 14 residues. CDR3 sequence: CASSPGTTRYEQYF. DNA for the CDR3: TGTGCCAGCAGCCCAGGGACAACGCGCTACGAGCAGTACTTC.

V and J are TRBV5-1 and TRBJ2-7, with TRBD2 matching over 13 bases. There are 19 residues in the CDR3. Germline values: CDR1 SGHRS, CDR2 YFSETQ. V shed 0 bases, J shed 4 bases, and the junction held 13 bases outside the gene matches. This CDR3 reads CASSLGRLPTSGGAYEQYF. In DNA, the CDR3 is TGCGCCAGCAGCTTGGGTCGGCTGCCCACTAGCGGGGGGGCTTACGAGCAGTACTTC.

On this clone itself: The same CDR3 can be traced to other DNA sequences in this sample. J is TRBJ2-7 and V is TRBV2; a possible D gene is TRBD1 (6 bases). Germline V gene sequence: CDR1 SNHLY, CDR2 FYNNEI. The CDR3 sequence is 15 residues long. Trimming removed 6 bases from V and 0 bases from J, with 15 bases in between. The CDR3 sequence: CASREPGTSSYEQYF. For the CDR3, the DNA is TGTGCCAGCAGAGAACCCGGGACAAGCTCCTACGAGCAGTACTTC. The complete variable domain, with remaining parts taken from reference TRBV2 and TRBJ2-7, reads EPEVTQTPSHQVTQMGQEVILRCVPISNHLYFYWYRQILGQKVEFLVSFYNNEISEKSEIFDDQFSVERPDGSNFTLKIRSTKLEDSAMYFCASREPGTSSYEQYFGPGTRLTVT.

The chain has TRBV29-1 and TRBJ1-2, with D possibly TRBD1 on 6 matching bases. Germline V gives CDR1 SQVTM, CDR2 ANQGSEA. The CDR3 is 13 residues long. V shed 3 bases and J shed 5 bases, with 13 bases lying between them. The CDR3 bases are TGCAGCGTTGACCGGGGAGGGGGGTATGGCTACACCTTC. This encodes CSVDRGGGYGYTF.

This clone was observed a single time. The V call is TRBV3-1 (or the pseudogene TRBV3-2), the J call TRBJ2-5; 11 bases map to TRBD2. Germline V gene lookup returns CDR1 LGHDT and CDR2 YNNKEL (reference sequence). V gave up 3 bases and J gave up 2 bases; unmatched junction bases: 8. The CDR3 is made up of 17 amino acids. The CDR3 region has the DNA TGTGCCAGCAGCCAGCCCCGACTAGCGGGGTATCAAGAGACCCAGTACTTC. Encoded protein: CASSQPRLAGYQETQYF.

The chain is built from TRBV2 and TRBJ2-2; possibly TRBD2 for D (6 bases). V shed 7 bases and J shed 9 bases, with 15 bases lying between them. Germline CDR1 reads SNHLY; CDR2 reads FYNNEI. The CDR3 is 13 amino acids. CDR3 nucleotide sequence: TGTGCCAGCATGAATGGGGGGTCGAGGGAGCTGTTTTTT. Its protein is CASMNGGSRELFF.

This clone occurred a few times. The chain joins TRBV6-5 to TRBJ2-2; 8 bases fit TRBD1. The CDR3 spans 15 residues. The V gene's germline CDR1 is MNHEY and CDR2 SVGAGI. With 11 bases clipped from V and 0 bases from J, the junction kept 8 bases outside the gene matches. In nucleotides, the CDR3 is TGTGCCGGACAGGGACAGCCCGCGAACACCGGGGAGCTGTTTTTT. Translation: CAGQGQPANTGELFF.

This sequence joins TRBV2 and TRBJ1-2; 10 bases fit TRBD1. This CDR3 region has 17 residues. V gave up 6 bases and J gave up 3 bases; unmatched junction bases: 13. The V gene's germline CDR1 is SNHLY and CDR2 FYNNEI. The CDR3 coding sequence is TGTGCCAGCAGCCAAGGGACAGGGGTTTACATTTACTATGGCTACACCTTC. Encoded protein: CASSQGTGVYIYYGYTF.

J is TRBJ1-2 and V is TRBV3-1 (or the pseudogene TRBV3-2), with D perhaps TRBD1 (5 bases). This CDR3 is built from 15 residues. Trimming left V 4 bases short and J 3 bases short, with 15 bases between. Germline V CDR1 and CDR2: LGHDT, YNNKEL (reference sequence). The CDR3 loop is CASSRNQWGDYGYTF. CDR3 coding DNA: TGTGCCAGCAGCCGAAACCAATGGGGGGACTATGGCTACACCTTC.

Notes on this clone: This same CDR3 is encoded by further DNA sequences in the sample. The chain links TRBV9 to TRBJ2-3; a weak D match, TRBD2 (6 bases). Trimming stripped 1 base from V and 0 bases from J, with 9 bases between. The length of the CDR3 is 15 residues. Germline loops: CDR1 SGDLS, CDR2 YYNGEE. CDR3 nucleotides: TGTGCCAGCAGCGTATCGGGGGTTAGCACAGATACGCAGTATTTT. It is translated as CASSVSGVSTDTQYF.

This CDR3 reads CASSSEWGAGNTIYF. For the CDR3, the DNA is TGTGCCAGCAGCTCCGAATGGGGGGCTGGAAACACCATATATTTT. The V call is TRBV7-2, the J call TRBJ1-3, with D maybe TRBD1 (5 bases). Trimming shortened V by 4 bases and J by 2 bases, and 12 bases separated the two germline ends. The germline V gene has CDR1 SGHTA and CDR2 FQGNSA. This CDR3 has 15 amino acids.

The chain links TRBV15 to TRBJ1-3, with 7 bases that match TRBD1. The CDR3 is made up of 15 amino acids. The germline V gene encodes CDR1 LNHNV and CDR2 YYDKDF (reference sequence). J was trimmed by 0 bases and V by 3 bases; bases with no gene match: 2. CDR3 residues: CATSSDRASGNTIYF. CDR3 bases: TGTGCCACCAGCAGCGACAGGGCCTCTGGAAACACCATATATTTT.

This clone occurred a few times. The chain uses TRBV29-1 and TRBJ2-3; tentative D call: TRBD2 (7 bases). Trimming shortened V by 4 bases and J by 2 bases, and 13 bases separated the two germline ends. In germline, CDR1 is SQVTM, CDR2 ANQGSEA. The CDR3 extends over 14 amino acids. CDR3: CSVGTGGVTDTQYF. CDR3 DNA sequence: TGCAGCGTTGGAACGGGGGGCGTCACAGATACGCAGTATTTT.

The genes are TRBV6-5 and TRBJ2-1, with TRBD1 matching 9 bases. This CDR3 comprises 13 residues. CDR1 is MNHEY and CDR2 is SVGAGI in the germline V gene. The junction had 12 bases not matched to a gene; V was cut back by 5 bases and J by 16 bases. The CDR3 loop reads CASSPLLQGAYFF. Written as DNA, the CDR3 is TGTGCCAGCAGTCCCCTCTTACAGGGGGCCTATTTCTTC.

V usage is TRBV10-3 and J usage is TRBJ2-7; 10 nucleotides agree with TRBD1. V dropped 2 bases and J dropped 4; count of bases not matched to a gene: 8. This CDR3 has 16 amino acids. Germline V gene sequence: CDR1 ENHRY, CDR2 SYGVKD. The CDR3 reads CAISEGGQGIRYEQYF. CDR3 bases: TGTGCCATCAGTGAGGGGGGACAGGGGATTCGATACGAGCAGTACTTC.

The chain uses TRBV5-1 and TRBJ2-5, with TRBD1 matching 9 bases. V was pared by 3 bases and J by 5 bases, with 11 bases of the junction left unmatched. CDR1 SGHRS and CDR2 YFSETQ come from the germline V gene. CDR3 length: 16 residues. CDR3 coding DNA: TGCGCCAGCAGCTACCTACCGGGACAGGGAAAGGAGACCCAGTACTTC. Amino acid sequence: CASSYLPGQGKETQYF.

This clone was recorded only once. J is TRBJ2-7 and V is TRBV15; possibly TRBD2 for D (5 bases). V was pared by 0 bases and J by 6 bases, with 15 bases between. Germline loops: CDR1 LNHNV, CDR2 YYDKDF (reference sequence). The length of the CDR3 is 15 residues. CDR3: CATSRDRLGVSEQYF. The DNA of the CDR3 is TGTGCCACCAGCAGAGATCGCCTCGGGGTGTCCGAGCAGTACTTC. Together with reference TRBV15 and TRBJ2-7, the CDR3 gives the full variable domain: DAMVIQNPRYQVTQFGKPVTLSCSQTLNHNVMYWYQQKSSQAPKLLFHYYDKDFNNEADTPDNFQSRRPNTSFCFLDIRSPGLGDTAMYLCATSRDRLGVSEQYFGPGTRLTVT.

V is TRBV5-1 and J is TRBJ2-2; perhaps TRBD2 as D (5 bases). The germline V and J ends were trimmed by 1 base and 7 bases, with 17 bases remaining between them. Germline lookup yields CDR1 SGHRS and CDR2 YFSETQ. The CDR3 length is 16 residues. CDR3 in DNA: TGCGCCAGCAGCTTGCTTACGAACACCGGGAACGGGGAGCTGTTTTTT. Residues: CASSLLTNTGNGELFF.

The gene calls are TRBV27 and TRBJ2-1; D is possibly TRBD2 (6 bases). The CDR3 consists of 12 residues. Germline CDR1 MNHEY, CDR2 SMNVEV (reference sequence). V was clipped by 8 bases and J by 7 bases, with 12 bases between them. CDR3 protein: CASGRGRNEQFF. The CDR3 region has the DNA TGTGCCAGCGGGCGGGGAAGGAATGAGCAGTTCTTC.

The chain employs TRBV7-9 and TRBJ1-3; 10 positions agree with TRBD1. The V and J ends lost 7 bases and 3 bases, in that order; junction bases with no gene match: 6. CDR1 is SEHNR and CDR2 is FQNEAQ in the germline V gene (reference sequence). The CDR3 sequence is 15 residues long. The CDR3 sequence is CASTSGQGFGNTIYF. The CDR3, as DNA: TGTGCCAGCACGTCGGGACAGGGGTTTGGAAACACCATATATTTT.